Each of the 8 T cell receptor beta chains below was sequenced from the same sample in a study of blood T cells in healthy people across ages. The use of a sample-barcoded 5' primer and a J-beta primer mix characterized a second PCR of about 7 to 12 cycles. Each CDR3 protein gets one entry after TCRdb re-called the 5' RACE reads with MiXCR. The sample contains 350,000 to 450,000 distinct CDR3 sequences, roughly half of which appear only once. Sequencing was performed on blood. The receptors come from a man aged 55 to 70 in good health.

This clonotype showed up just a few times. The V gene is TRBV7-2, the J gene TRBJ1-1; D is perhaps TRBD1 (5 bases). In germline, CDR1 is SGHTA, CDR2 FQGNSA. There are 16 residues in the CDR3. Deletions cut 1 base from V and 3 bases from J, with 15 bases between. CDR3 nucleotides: TGTGCCAGCAGCTTAGGGGGGGGAGTTAGTGACACTGAAGCTTTCTTT. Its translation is CASSLGGGVSDTEAFF.

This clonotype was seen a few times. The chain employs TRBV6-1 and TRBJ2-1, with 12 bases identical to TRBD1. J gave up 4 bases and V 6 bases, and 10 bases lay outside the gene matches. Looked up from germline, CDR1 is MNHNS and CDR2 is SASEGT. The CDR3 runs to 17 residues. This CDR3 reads CASSSGTGGLGYNEQFF. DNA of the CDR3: TGTGCCAGCAGCTCCGGGACAGGGGGCTTAGGTTACAATGAGCAGTTCTTC.

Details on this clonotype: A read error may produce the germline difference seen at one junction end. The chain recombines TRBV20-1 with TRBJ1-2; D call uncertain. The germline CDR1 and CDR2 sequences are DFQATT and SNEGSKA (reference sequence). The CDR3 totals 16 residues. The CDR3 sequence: CSARDLSGRSNYGCTF. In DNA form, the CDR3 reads TGCAGTGCTAGAGATCTATCTGGGAGATCTAACTACGGCTGCACCTTC.

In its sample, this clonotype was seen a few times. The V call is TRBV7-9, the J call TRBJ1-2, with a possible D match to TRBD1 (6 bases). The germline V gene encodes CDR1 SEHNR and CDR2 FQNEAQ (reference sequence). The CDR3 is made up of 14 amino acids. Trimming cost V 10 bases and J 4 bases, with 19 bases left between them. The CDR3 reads CAIPSSLGAYGYTF. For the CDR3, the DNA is TGTGCCATTCCGAGTAGTTTGGGGGCCTATGGCTACACCTTC.

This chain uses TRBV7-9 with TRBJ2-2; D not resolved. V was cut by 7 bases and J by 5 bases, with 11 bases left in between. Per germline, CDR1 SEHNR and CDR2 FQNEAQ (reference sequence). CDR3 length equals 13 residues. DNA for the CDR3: TGTGCCAGCACGTGGGGTCGGACCGGGGAGCTGTTTTTT. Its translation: CASTWGRTGELFF.

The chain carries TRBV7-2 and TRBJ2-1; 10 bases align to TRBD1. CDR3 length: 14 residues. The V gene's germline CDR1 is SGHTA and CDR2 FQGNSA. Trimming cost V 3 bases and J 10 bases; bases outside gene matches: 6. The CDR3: CASSFRQGAQEQFF. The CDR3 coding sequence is TGTGCCAGCAGCTTCCGACAGGGGGCGCAGGAGCAGTTCTTC.

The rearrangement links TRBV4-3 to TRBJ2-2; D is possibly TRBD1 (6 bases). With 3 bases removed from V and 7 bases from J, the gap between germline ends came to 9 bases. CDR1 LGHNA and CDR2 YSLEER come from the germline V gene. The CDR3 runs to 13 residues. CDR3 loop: CASSQNRVGELFF. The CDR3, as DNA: TGCGCCAGCAGCCAGAACAGGGTCGGGGAGCTGTTTTTT.

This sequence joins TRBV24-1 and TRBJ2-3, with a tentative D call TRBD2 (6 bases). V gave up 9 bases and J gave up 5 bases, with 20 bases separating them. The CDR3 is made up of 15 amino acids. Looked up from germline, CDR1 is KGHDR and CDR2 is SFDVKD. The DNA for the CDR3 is TGTGCCACCGCCTACGGGAGAGGAGCCGTAGATACGCAGTATTTT. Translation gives CATAYGRGAVDTQYF.